The 26 T cell receptor beta chains listed next were all sequenced from one sample in a study of PD-1 blockade in mismatch repair-deficient tumors. Time point indicated: archival surgical resection tumor tissue. TCRdb's table, derived via immunoSEQ multiplex PCR, lists solely in-frame clones and lacks some. The sample consists of about 3,500 clones, about 79% of them appearing once. The sequences come from primary tumor tissue, collected from a patient treated with pembrolizumab. The receptors were sampled from an adult with mismatch repair-deficient cancer.

The gene calls are TRBV28 and TRBJ2-7; D unresolved. This CDR3 comprises 13 residues. V was trimmed by 3 bases and J by 6 bases, leaving 12 bases between them. CDR1 and CDR2 from the germline V gene are MDHEN and SYDVKM. CDR3 protein: CASSLLLHGEQYF. The CDR3 region has the DNA TGTGCCAGCAGTTTGCTCCTTCACGGCGAGCAGTACTTC.

The chain is built from TRBV5-6 and TRBJ1-4; 10 positions match TRBD1. CDR1 SGHDT and CDR2 YYEEEE come from the germline V gene. The CDR3 spans 16 residues. Trimming at V came to 4 bases and at J to 6 bases, leaving 9 bases not matched to a gene. In DNA, the CDR3 is TGTGCCAGCAGCAGATCGACCGGGACAGGGGATGAAAAACTGTTTTTT. It codes for CASSRSTGTGDEKLFF. The full variable domain, its missing parts supplied by reference TRBV5-6 and TRBJ1-4, is DAGVTQSPTHLIKTRGQQVTLRCSPKSGHDTVSWYQQALGQGPQFIFQYYEEEERQRGNFPDRFSGHQFPNYSSELNVNALLLGDSALYLCASSRSTGTGDEKLFFGSGTQLSVL.

The rearrangement uses TRBV11-2 and TRBJ2-5; D possibly corresponds to TRBD2 (6 bases). Per germline, CDR1 SGHAT and CDR2 FQNNGV. Trimming pared 5 bases from V and 5 bases from J, leaving 21 bases between. The CDR3 runs to 16 residues. The CDR3 DNA sequence: TGTGCCAGCAGCCCTCGGGACTTACTTGGGGGGGAGACCCAGTACTTC. This sequence encodes CASSPRDLLGGETQYF. Complete variable domain (other parts from reference TRBV11-2 and TRBJ2-5): EAGVAQSPRYKIIEKRQSVAFWCNPISGHATLYWYQQILGQGPKLLIQFQNNGVVDDSQLPKDRFSAERLKGVDSTLKIQPAKLEDSAVYLCASSPRDLLGGETQYFGPGTRLLVL.

The gene calls are TRBV18 and TRBJ1-1; weak D call: TRBD1 (6 bases). In germline, CDR1 is KGHSH, CDR2 LQKENI. Trimming took 3 bases from V and 0 from J, leaving 14 bases between them. There are 16 residues in the CDR3. Here the CDR3 DNA reads TGTGCCAGCTCACCGACAGGCACCCCGATGAACACTGAAGCTTTCTTT. Protein sequence: CASSPTGTPMNTEAFF. Full variable domain (remainder filled in from reference TRBV18 and TRBJ1-1): NAGVMQNPRHLVRRRGQEARLRCSPMKGHSHVYWYRQLPEEGLKFMVYLQKENIIDESGMPKERFSAEFPKEGPSILRIQQVVRGDSAAYFCASSPTGTPMNTEAFFGQGTRLTVV.

This clone appeared a few times. J is TRBJ2-7 and V is TRBV15; perhaps TRBD2 as D (6 bases). CDR1 and CDR2 (germline): LNHNV, YYDKDF (reference sequence). Deletions cut 0 bases from V and 0 bases from J, with 9 bases between. The CDR3 sequence is 15 residues long. The CDR3 sequence: CATSRDRGSSYEQYF. The DNA for the CDR3 is TGTGCCACCAGCAGAGATCGGGGGAGCTCCTACGAGCAGTACTTC.

This rearrangement joins TRBV7-9 to TRBJ2-3, with D hard to call. The CDR3 runs to 12 residues. Germline CDR1 and CDR2: SEHNR and FQNEAQ (reference sequence). Trimming took off 4 bases at V and 2 bases at J, with 4 bases between the two ends. In DNA, the CDR3 is TGTGCCAGCAGCTCCGTCACAGATACGCAGTATTTT. Its protein product is CASSSVTDTQYF.

The rearrangement joins TRBV5-6 to TRBJ1-5; the match to TRBD1 covers 9 bases. The V gene end was trimmed by 1 base and the J gene end by 4 bases; junction bases not matched to a gene: 6. Looked up from germline, CDR1 is SGHDT and CDR2 is YYEEEE. There are 16 residues in the CDR3. CDR3 bases: TGTGCCAGCAGCTTGAGTGGGACAGGGTTGAATCAGCCCCAGCATTTT. Translating it yields CASSLSGTGLNQPQHF.

This chain links TRBV30 with TRBJ2-7; tentative D call: TRBD2 (5 bases). The germline gives CDR1 GTSNPN, CDR2 SVGIG (reference sequence). V lost 1 base and J lost 0, with 7 bases in between. This CDR3 is built from 13 residues. The CDR3 coding sequence is TGTGCCTGGAGTGGCCGGGACTCCTACGAGCAGTACTTC. It codes for CAWSGRDSYEQYF.

The chain recombines TRBV5-1 with TRBJ2-2, with D possibly matching TRBD2 (6 bases). This CDR3 has 16 residues. Trimming took 3 bases from V and 0 from J, leaving 12 bases between them. In germline, CDR1 is SGHRS, CDR2 YFSETQ. The CDR3 nucleotides read TGCGCCAGCAGCTGGCGAGGGACTGCGAACACCGGGGAGCTGTTTTTT. Protein product: CASSWRGTANTGELFF.

This chain connects TRBV5-6 to TRBJ1-4; TRBD1 aligns across 9 bases. There are 14 residues in the CDR3. The germline gives CDR1 SGHDT, CDR2 YYEEEE. Trimming took 5 bases from V and 10 from J; bases not matched to a gene: 9. The CDR3 sequence is CASSYRGRIGKLFF. The CDR3 bases are TGTGCCAGCAGTTACAGGGGGCGCATAGGAAAACTGTTTTTT. The variable domain in full, with the rest retrieved from reference TRBV5-6 and TRBJ1-4, is DAGVTQSPTHLIKTRGQQVTLRCSPKSGHDTVSWYQQALGQGPQFIFQYYEEEERQRGNFPDRFSGHQFPNYSSELNVNALLLGDSALYLCASSYRGRIGKLFFGSGTQLSVL.

This clone showed up just a few times. The V call is TRBV5-4, the J call TRBJ1-2, with D possibly matching TRBD1 (5 bases). Deletions cut 4 bases from V and 2 bases from J, with 9 bases between. The CDR3 covers 13 residues. Germline CDR1 reads SGHNT; CDR2 reads YYREEE (reference sequence). CDR3 nucleotides: TGTGCCAGCAGCGTCCGACAGAACTATGGCTACACCTTC. It codes for CASSVRQNYGYTF.

The chain recombines TRBV5-1 with TRBJ2-1; TRBD2 agrees at 8 bases. The CDR3 sequence is 14 residues long. J lost 8 bases, V lost 4 bases, and 8 bases had no gene match. Germline V gives CDR1 SGHRS, CDR2 YFSETQ. CDR3 in DNA: TGCGCCAGCAGCAGTACCGGGACTAGGGATGAGCAGTTCTTC. Translating it yields CASSSTGTRDEQFF. The full variable domain, its missing parts supplied by reference TRBV5-1 and TRBJ2-1, is KAGVTQTPRYLIKTRGQQVTLSCSPISGHRSVSWYQQTPGQGLQFLFEYFSETQRNKGNFPGRFSGRQFSNSRSEMNVSTLELGDSALYLCASSSTGTRDEQFFGPGTRLTVL.

In regard to this clone: Other DNA variants within this sample encode the same CDR3. The rearrangement links TRBV27 to TRBJ1-5, with D hard to call. The CDR3 totals 14 residues. CDR1 and CDR2 (germline): MNHEY, SMNVEV (reference sequence). The ends were cut back, 6 bases at V and 0 bases at J, with 9 bases in the middle. The CDR3 region has the DNA TGTGCCAGCAGCCTAGGTTATAGCAATCAGCCCCAGCATTTT. It encodes CASSLGYSNQPQHF.

The rearrangement links TRBV9 to TRBJ2-1, with 7 nucleotides matching TRBD1. Germline V gene lookup returns CDR1 SGDLS and CDR2 YYNGEE. J gave up 6 bases and V 0 bases, and 9 bases lay outside the gene matches. The CDR3 has 16 amino acids. The CDR3 sequence: CASSVGRVRTGNEQFF. CDR3 DNA: TGTGCCAGCAGCGTAGGGAGAGTTCGGACAGGCAATGAGCAGTTCTTC.

CDR3 nucleotide sequence: TGTGCCAGCAGCTTAATCTCGGCGAACACCGGGGAGCTGTTTTTT. It translates to CASSLISANTGELFF. The genes are TRBV7-6 and TRBJ2-2; D remains ambiguous. Trimming took 2 bases from V and 0 from J, leaving 7 bases between them. Looked up from germline, CDR1 is SGHVS and CDR2 is FNYEAQ. This CDR3 is built from 15 residues. The full variable domain, in which reference TRBV7-6 and TRBJ2-2 provide the parts outside the CDR3, is GAGVSQSPRYKVTKRGQDVALRCDPISGHVSLYWYRQALGQGPEFLTYFNYEAQQDKSGLPNDRFSAERPEGSISTLTIQRTEQRDSAMYRCASSLISANTGELFFGEGSRLTVL.

This chain joins TRBV11-3 and TRBJ1-3; D unresolved. V gave up 4 bases and J gave up 3 bases, with 4 bases separating them. The CDR3 is made up of 12 amino acids. CDR1 SGHNT and CDR2 YENEEA come from the germline V gene. This chain's CDR3 is CASSSGGNTIYF. In nucleotides, the CDR3 is TGTGCCAGCAGCTCGGGTGGAAACACCATATATTTT.

The CDR3 spells CASSEVGRTDTQYF. In nucleotides, the CDR3 is TGTGCCAGCAGCGAGGTGGGCCGAACAGATACGCAGTATTTT. V is TRBV9 and J is TRBJ2-3, with no clear D. The V gene's germline CDR1 is SGDLS and CDR2 YYNGEE. V was shortened by 3 bases and J by 3 bases, with 11 bases between the two germline ends. The CDR3 runs to 14 residues.

Concerning this clone itself: One end of the junction is discordant with germline, which a read error may explain. The J gene is TRBJ2-5, the V gene TRBV5-4; TRBD1 matches at 9 bases. This CDR3 has 15 amino acids. Per germline, CDR1 SGHNT and CDR2 YYREEE (reference sequence). The CDR3, as DNA: TGTGTCAGCAGCGCGGGACAGGGTACAGTAGAGACCCAGTACTTC. It yields the protein CVSSAGQGTVETQYF.

This clone came up a few times. Here the CDR3 reads CASITGHKNTEAFF. For the CDR3, the DNA is TGTGCCAGCATCACAGGACATAAGAACACTGAAGCTTTCTTT. V and J are TRBV2 and TRBJ1-1; the D gene is possibly TRBD1 (5 bases). The CDR3 loop spans 14 amino acids. The germline gives CDR1 SNHLY, CDR2 FYNNEI. Trimming removed 7 bases from V and 1 base from J, with 13 bases in between. Looking up the rest from reference TRBV2 and TRBJ1-1 gives the full variable domain: EPEVTQTPSHQVTQMGQEVILRCVPISNHLYFYWYRQILGQKVEFLVSFYNNEISEKSEIFDDQFSVERPDGSNFTLKIRSTKLEDSAMYFCASITGHKNTEAFFGQGTRLTVV.

This sequence joins TRBV7-8 and TRBJ1-3; 8 bases are a match to TRBD1. This CDR3 spans 14 amino acids. Unmatched junction bases numbered 2, after V lost 4 bases and J lost 3 bases. Germline CDR1 is SGHVS and CDR2 is FQNEAQ. CDR3 in DNA: TGTGCCAGCAGCTGGACAGGGAATGGAAACACCATATATTTT. Its translation is CASSWTGNGNTIYF.

The rearrangement uses TRBV4-2 and TRBJ1-4; D not resolved. Between the trimmed V and J ends, which lost 4 bases and 4 bases, there was a span of 10 bases. This CDR3 has 14 residues. Germline V gene lookup returns CDR1 LGHNA and CDR2 YNFKEQ. CDR3 protein: CASSPEWSNEKLFF. The DNA for the CDR3 is TGTGCCAGCAGCCCCGAATGGAGTAATGAAAAACTGTTTTTT.

The chain joins TRBV27 to TRBJ2-2; 14 bases are a match to TRBD2. The CDR3 spans 21 residues. The germline V gene encodes CDR1 MNHEY and CDR2 SMNVEV (reference sequence). After removal of 5 bases from V and 6 bases from J, the junction contained 20 bases not matched to a gene. CDR3 in amino acids: CASSPLWGGGGLAGGSGELFF. The CDR3 nucleotides read TGTGCCAGCAGTCCCCTTTGGGGGGGCGGAGGACTAGCGGGAGGTTCCGGGGAGCTGTTTTTT.

V gene TRBV19 combines with J gene TRBJ2-5; D not certain. The V end lost 3 bases, the J end lost 5 bases, and 10 bases lay between the germline ends. The germline V gene encodes CDR1 LNHDA and CDR2 SQIVND (reference sequence). The CDR3 loop spans 13 amino acids. CDR3 in amino acids: CASSMRHAETQYF. The CDR3 nucleotides are TGTGCCAGTAGTATGAGGCACGCGGAGACCCAGTACTTC.

The rearrangement links TRBV18 to TRBJ2-7; 9 bases map to TRBD2. Losses at the gene ends were 3 bases for V and 0 bases for J; bases not matched to a gene: 6. CDR3 length: 16 amino acids. CDR1 KGHSH and CDR2 LQKENI come from the germline V gene. Here the CDR3 reads CASSPRLAASSYEQYF. The CDR3 DNA follows: TGTGCCAGCTCACCGAGACTAGCGGCAAGCTCCTACGAGCAGTACTTC.

The V gene is TRBV5-1, the J gene TRBJ2-7, with TRBD1 matching over 8 bases. Germline CDR1 and CDR2: SGHRS and YFSETQ. V lost 0 bases and J lost 4; bases outside the gene matches: 6. This CDR3 contains 15 residues. The CDR3 here is CASSLVSGGAYEQYF. For the CDR3, the DNA is TGCGCCAGCAGCTTGGTTTCAGGGGGCGCTTACGAGCAGTACTTC.

As DNA, the CDR3 is TGTGCCAGCAGTTCCAAAACAGGGTTGGCCAAAAACATTCAGTACTTC. Translation: CASSSKTGLAKNIQYF. V is TRBV27 and J is TRBJ2-4; TRBD1 might be the D (6 bases). The V and J ends lost 4 bases and 1 base respectively, with 14 bases between them. There are 16 residues in the CDR3. Germline V CDR1 and CDR2: MNHEY, SMNVEV (reference sequence).